Listed below are T cell receptor beta chains from one sample, sequenced in a study of response to subunit inactivated influenza vaccine. Each CDR3 protein is one row after TCRdb ran MiXCR on the RT-PCR reads. The sample has 500,000 or so distinct CDR3 sequences; approximately 16% are singletons. Source: CD4+ T cells sorted from PBMCs, taken less than 25 months after vaccination. These receptors all stem from a man aged 45 to 70 who received an inactivated influenza vaccine. Each CDR3 is given with its conserved first and last residue. A D gene is named only where the DNA matches it firmly. Rows may omit the clone size; those that give it use once, few, many or a size class.

TRBV3-1	TRBJ2-7	-	-	TGTGCCAGCAGCCAAGCCGGGGCCAGGCGCGCCGAGCAGTACTTC	CASSQAGARRAEQYF
TRBV7-9	TRBJ2-2	few	TRBD2	TGTGCCAGCAGCTATAGCGGGACGAACACCGGGGAGCTGTTTTTT	CASSYSGTNTGELFF
TRBV28	TRBJ2-7	-	-	TGTGCCAGCAGTTTATCGAGCGAGCAGTACTTC	CASSLSSEQYF
TRBV12-3/TRBV12-4	TRBJ1-1	few	-	TGTGCCAGCAGTTCCAGGGGTCGCACTGAAGCTTTCTTT	CASSSRGRTEAFF
TRBV5-1	TRBJ1-4	few	TRBD1	TGCGCCAGCAGCTTGGGGGACAGGGGAGTCGAAAAACTGTTTTTT	CASSLGDRGVEKLFF
TRBV12-3/TRBV12-4	TRBJ2-5	few	-	TGTGCCAGCGCGAATAGGGGGGGCCAAGAGACCCAGTACTTC	CASANRGGQETQYF
TRBV12-3/TRBV12-4	TRBJ2-1	many	TRBD1	TGTGCCAGCAGTTTATCCCCGGACAGGGCTTGGAATGAGCAGTTCTTC	CASSLSPDRAWNEQFF
TRBV20-1	TRBJ1-5	-	-	TGCAGTGCTAGAAAAAGAGGGACCGAATCGACCCAGCATTTT	CSARKRGTESTQHF
TRBV12-3/TRBV12-4	TRBJ2-3	few	TRBD2	TGTGCCAGCAGTCCGGGGACTAGCTGGGCAGATACGCAGTATTTT	CASSPGTSWADTQYF
TRBV5-1	TRBJ2-7	many	TRBD1	TGCGCCAGCAGCATCCGGACAGGGGCCTACGAGCAGTACTTC	CASSIRTGAYEQYF
TRBV12-3/TRBV12-4	TRBJ1-5	few	-	TGTGCCAGCACCCAAGGGGCGGACAATCAGCCCCAGCATTTT	CASTQGADNQPQHF
TRBV11-2	TRBJ2-5	-	-	TGTGCCAGCAGCTTAAAAGAAGGGGTCCTAGTAAAAGAGACCCAGTACTTC	CASSLKEGVLVKETQYF
TRBV12-3/TRBV12-4	TRBJ1-5	few	-	TGTGCCAGCAGTCCTAGCGAGGGAAACCAGCCCCAGCATTTT	CASSPSEGNQPQHF
TRBV6-2/TRBV6-3	TRBJ2-3	few	-	TGTGCCAGCACCTTAAAAGGGACGGCTACTAGCACAGATACGCAGTATTTT	CASTLKGTATSTDTQYF
TRBV20-1	TRBJ2-7	few	-	TGCAGTGCTCGGAAAGGACGACAGTACGAGCAGTACTTC	CSARKGRQYEQYF
TRBV7-2	TRBJ1-2	-	TRBD1	TGTGCCAGCAGCGCCGACAGGGTTAGCTATGGCTACACCTTC	CASSADRVSYGYTF
TRBV12-3/TRBV12-4	TRBJ2-4	many	-	TGTGCCAGCAGTCCCAGACAAACAGGGAAAGGCATTCAGTACTTC	CASSPRQTGKGIQYF
TRBV7-2	TRBJ1-2	-	-	TGTGCCAGCAGCTTATCCGAGGGGTCCTACCGCTACACCTTC	CASSLSEGSYRYTF
TRBV7-3	TRBJ2-3	many	-	TGTGCCAGCAGCTCATCTAGCACAGATACGCAGTATTTT	CASSSSSTDTQYF
TRBV4-2	TRBJ2-5	few	-	TGTGCCAGCAGCCAAGAAGTAATCCAAGAGACCCAGTACTTC	CASSQEVIQETQYF
TRBV20-1	TRBJ2-2	few	TRBD2	TGCAGTGCTAGAGATCCGACTAGCGGCAACACCGGGGAGCTGTTTTTT	CSARDPTSGNTGELFF
TRBV7-9	TRBJ2-5	few	-	TGTGCCAGCAGCTTAGCCAGCTACGTAGCGGAGACCCAGTACTTC	CASSLASYVAETQYF
TRBV18	TRBJ2-2	once	TRBD1	TGTGCCAGCTTGTCGACAGGGGCCACCGGGGAGCTGTTTTTT	CASLSTGATGELFF
TRBV20-1	TRBJ2-3	few	TRBD2	TGCAGTGCTGGACTAGCGGTGGCCGCAGATACGCAGTATTTT	CSAGLAVAADTQYF
TRBV29-1	TRBJ2-7	-	-	TGCAGCGTCCCCGTGGAGGGTGGCCACGAGCAGTACTTC	CSVPVEGGHEQYF
TRBV3-1	TRBJ1-1	few	-	TGTGCCAGCAGCCATGGGGATTTAGGACAGACGACCACTGAAGCTTTCTTT	CASSHGDLGQTTTEAFF
TRBV4-1	TRBJ2-7	few	TRBD1	TGCGCCAGCAGCCAAGGAATTACCGGGACAGTGTACGAGCAGTACTTC	CASSQGITGTVYEQYF
TRBV7-9	TRBJ2-3	few	-	TGTGCCAGCAGCTTAGTGATCGGGATAGGTACGCAGTATTTT	CASSLVIGIGTQYF
TRBV12-3/TRBV12-4	TRBJ2-2	few	TRBD1	TGTGCCAGCAGTAGACAGGGGGGTCTGAGGGCTGGGGAGCTGTTTTTT	CASSRQGGLRAGELFF
TRBV12-3/TRBV12-4	TRBJ2-5	few	TRBD1	TGTGCCAGCAGCCTCGGACAGGGGGCCTCGAAGACCCAGTACTTC	CASSLGQGASKTQYF
TRBV20-1	TRBJ1-4	few	-	TGCAGTGCTAGGAGGGGTTCTGCTAATGAAAAACTGTTTTTT	CSARRGSANEKLFF
TRBV7-2	TRBJ2-7	many	-	TGTGCCAGCAGCCCCCGTAGTGGGAGAGAGTACGAGCAGTACTTC	CASSPRSGREYEQYF
TRBV9	TRBJ2-7	few	TRBD1	TGTGCCAGCAGCGGTGGGACAGGGGGATTCTACGAGCAGTACTTC	CASSGGTGGFYEQYF
TRBV18	TRBJ2-3	-	-	TGTGCCAGCTCAGGTCCACGTATAGGGACAACAGATACGCAGTATTTT	CASSGPRIGTTDTQYF
TRBV4-2	TRBJ2-3	few	-	TGTGCCAGCAGCCAAGATACTTGGGATACGCAGTATTTT	CASSQDTWDTQYF
TRBV5-5	TRBJ2-1	once	-	TGTGCCAGCAGCTTCGCCGGGACAAACAAGTACAATGAGCAGTTCTTC	CASSFAGTNKYNEQFF
TRBV12-3/TRBV12-4	TRBJ2-5	few	-	TGTGCCAGCACCCTGAGGACCAAAGAGACCCAGTACTTC	CASTLRTKETQYF
TRBV3-1	TRBJ1-2	few	TRBD1	TGTGCCAGCAGCCGCAACAGGGGGACTAACTATGGCTACACCTTC	CASSRNRGTNYGYTF
TRBV7-8	TRBJ1-2	-	-	TGTGCCAGCAGCCCCGGGGACACCGCTAACTATGGCTACACCTTC	CASSPGDTANYGYTF
TRBV28	TRBJ2-7	few	-	TGTGCCAGCAGTATTACAGGGTCCAGGCGCGAGCAGTACTTC	CASSITGSRREQYF